This T cell receptor (beta chain) was sequenced in a study of shared clonotypes between healthy human individuals. Study-wide findings and caveats: There were few donors, and this limited the genetic and exposure-history diversity represented.

Of note for this clone: Its matching antigen is unknown.

Per germline, CDR1 SQVTM and CDR2 ANQGSEA. CDR3 length: 16 residues. Trimming took 4 bases from V and 2 from J, leaving 19 bases between them. Researchers divided each subset's genomic DNA evenly across several immunoSEQ plates. Assay: immunoSEQ multiplex PCR; the TCRdb copy retains only in-frame clones and omits some. The table includes roughly 570,000 clones, about 98% detected once. CD45RO-negative, CCR7-selected cells formed the naive CD8 fraction, which excluded terminally differentiated effector memory CD45RA+ cells. The receptor comes from a man aged 25-45 years in good health. Sequenced material: naive CD8+ T cells sorted from blood. The V and J genes are TRBV29-1 and TRBJ2-3; D ambiguous. DNA for the CDR3: TGCAGCGTTGTCGAACCGGCGTCGGGTCTCACAGATACGCAGTATTTT. Its translation is CSVVEPASGLTDTQYF.